This TCR beta chain is drawn from a study of shared clonotypes between healthy human individuals (dated by TCRdb to 2018 to 2020). In terms of the full investigation: Three men and two women, aged 18 to 49 years, made up the cohort. Per donor, three plates each were used for CD4 naive and CD4 memory, two for CD8 naive, and one for CD8 memory. Leukapheresis yielded between about 0.9 and 9.5 billion PBMCs per donor. Blood TCR repertoires of roughly five healthy adults were deeply sequenced to estimate repertoire size and the extent of clonotype sharing between individuals. To increase sequencing depth and limit assay-specific biases, different laboratories used diverse techniques to prepare libraries and sequence TCR repertoires. Overall results and qualifications from the work: Rarefaction of sorted-subset datasets indicated incomplete sequencing despite the large sequencing depth. Only blood was sampled, and tissue TCR repertoires likely differ from those in blood. Estimated clonotype richness was generally larger for naive than for memory subsets. Sharing across a few donors was observed for 5% to 6.5% of naive CD4, about 3.2% of naive CD8, about 2.5% of memory CD4, and roughly 0.4% of memory CD8 clonotypes. Because the study included a small number of donors, the genetic and exposure-history diversity represented was limited. Based on pairwise subsampling, the degree of clonotype sharing among donors was expected to be affected by sequencing depth. Compared with non-shared clonotypes, the clonotypes found in all four sorted-subset donors had higher generation probabilities.

Note on this clone: Its antigen remains unidentified. Base qualities are not provided; no much larger clone lies one nucleotide away.

CD8 naive samples consisted of CD45RO-negative cells that were positively selected for CCR7, yielding a CD45RA+CCR7+ population without TemRA cells. The donors were healthy, HIV-negative adults with no recently reported acute infections or vaccinations. Every donor was a Caucasian adult residing in Nashville, Tennessee, USA. After blood collection by leukapheresis, PBMCs were isolated using Ficoll-Histopaque density gradient centrifugation and then cryopreserved in the vapor phase of liquid nitrogen. Analytical flow cytometry was used to check the purity and quantity of every magnetically sorted T cell population. Each sorted fraction had its genomic DNA isolated and then quantified by UV absorbance on a Nanodrop 2000c. Using the deep immunoSEQ assay, TCR CDR3 regions were amplified from genomic DNA by multiplex PCR. For each cell subset, the extracted genomic DNA was distributed evenly across all wells of several immunoSEQ 96-well plates, and each plate served as one replicate. Each replicate PCR for sorted subsets received roughly 0.2 ug genomic DNA, equal to about 30,000 T cell genomes. Purified libraries were quantified with a Qubit 3.0 fluorometer, sized on a Bioanalyzer 2100, and re-quantified with the KAPA Library Quantification kit. A separate single-read 150-cycle Illumina NextSeq 550 flow cell was used to sequence each immunoSEQ 96-well plate. In the original analysis: Because the immunoSEQ output held only junctional sequences and lacked quality scores, the filtering could not match the filtering applied to full-length reads. Sequences were annotated with PyIR, a Python wrapper for IgBLAST v1.9, using IMGT germline references to assign V/J genes and CDR3. Any read was removed if the V/J assignment was weak (E-value above 1e-6), the CDR3 was missing, or the read contained stop codons, out-of-frame junctions, or ambiguous translated residues. V3J clonotypes were defined as sequences sharing an identical inferred V gene, J gene, and CDR3 amino acid sequence. To compute the percentage overlap between repertoires, the number of shared unique clonotypes was divided by the size of the smaller repertoire. RTK rarefaction, the Chao1 estimator, and Recon v2.1 estimates of unobserved clonotypes were used to assess repertoire richness. OLGA was used to compute generation probabilities for all TCRbeta clonotypes that the gDNA method yielded from a handful of donors. TCRdb mirrors the immuneACCESS table, restricted to in-frame sequences. Some clones are absent from its copies; in checked studies, under half trace to an unresolved V gene, and the reason for the others is unknown. D and trimming were read from the DNA, whereas the V and J calls and clone size are those reported in that table. Within this sample are just over 2,000,000 clones, with around 96% of them counted one time only. The top ten hold 0.9% to 1.4% of the sample.

Trimming takes 2 bases off V and 0 bases off J; junction bases not matched to a gene: 7. Taken from cysteine to phenylalanine, the CDR3 has 16 residues. Left in the record is the CDR3 DNA by itself, 48 bases read in frame from the first base. According to the germline V gene, CDR1 reads SGHAT and CDR2 reads FQNNGV. The sample taken for sequencing was naive CD8+ T cells sorted from blood. Sample cell subset or site, as interpreted from the label and publication: CD45RA+CCR7+. The TCR was taken from a man younger than 30 in good health. The chain is made from TRBV11-2 and TRBJ2-7; 7 central bases correspond to TRBD2. The sequence in DNA is TGTGCCAGCAGCTTATGGTGGGGGGGGACCTCCTACGAGCAGTACTTC. This codes for CASSLWWGGTSYEQYF.